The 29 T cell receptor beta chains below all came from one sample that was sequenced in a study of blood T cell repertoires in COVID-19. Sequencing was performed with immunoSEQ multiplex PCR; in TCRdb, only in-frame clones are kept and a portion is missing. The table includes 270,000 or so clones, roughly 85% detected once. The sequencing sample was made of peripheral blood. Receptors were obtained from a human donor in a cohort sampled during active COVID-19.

CDR3 sequence: CASSFGREKLFF. The CDR3 region has the DNA TGTGCCAGCAGTTTCGGTAGAGAAAAACTGTTTTTT. The chain combines TRBV12-3 or TRBV12-4 with TRBJ1-4; D gene unclear. The germline V and J ends were trimmed by 3 bases and 8 bases, with 7 bases remaining between them. The CDR3 covers 12 residues.

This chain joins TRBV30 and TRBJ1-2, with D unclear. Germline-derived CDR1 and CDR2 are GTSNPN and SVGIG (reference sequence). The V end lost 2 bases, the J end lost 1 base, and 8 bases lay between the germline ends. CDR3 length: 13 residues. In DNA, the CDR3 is TGTGCCTGGAGTCGACTGGATAACTATGGCTACACCTTC. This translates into CAWSRLDNYGYTF.

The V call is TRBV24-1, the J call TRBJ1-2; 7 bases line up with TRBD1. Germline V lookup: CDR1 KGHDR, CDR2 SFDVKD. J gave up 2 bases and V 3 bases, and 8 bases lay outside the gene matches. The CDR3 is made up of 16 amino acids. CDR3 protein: CATSDPGQGGNYGYTF. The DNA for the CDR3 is TGTGCCACCAGTGATCCTGGGCAGGGGGGAAACTATGGCTACACCTTC.

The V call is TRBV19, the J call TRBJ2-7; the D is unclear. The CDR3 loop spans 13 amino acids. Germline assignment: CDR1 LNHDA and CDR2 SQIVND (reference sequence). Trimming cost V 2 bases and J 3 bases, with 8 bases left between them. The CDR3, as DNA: TGTGCCAGTAGTATATCTAGTCGCTACGAGCAGTACTTC. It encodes CASSISSRYEQYF.

The CDR3 sequence is CASSQSPIISRNQPQHF. The CDR3 DNA reads TGCGCCAGCAGCCAATCTCCCATTATCTCTAGGAATCAGCCCCAGCATTTT. The rearrangement joins TRBV4-1 to TRBJ1-5; D remains ambiguous. The germline V and J ends were trimmed by 2 bases and 4 bases, with 18 bases remaining between them. CDR3 size: 17 residues. Germline values: CDR1 MGHRA, CDR2 YSYEKL.

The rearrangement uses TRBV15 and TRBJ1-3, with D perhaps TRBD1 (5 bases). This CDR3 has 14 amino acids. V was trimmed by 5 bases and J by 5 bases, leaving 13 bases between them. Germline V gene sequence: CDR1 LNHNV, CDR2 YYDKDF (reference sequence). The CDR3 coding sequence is TGTGCCACCAGCCCGACAGCGATCAGAAACACCATATATTTT. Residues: CATSPTAIRNTIYF.

The CDR3 region has the DNA TGTGCCAGTACCATAGCTCCCGGGGAGCTGTTTTTT. Amino acids: CASTIAPGELFF. The chain is built from TRBV19 and TRBJ2-2; no clear D. Germline CDR1 reads LNHDA; CDR2 reads SQIVND (reference sequence). V was pared by 7 bases and J by 6 bases, with 9 bases between. The CDR3 contains 12 residues.

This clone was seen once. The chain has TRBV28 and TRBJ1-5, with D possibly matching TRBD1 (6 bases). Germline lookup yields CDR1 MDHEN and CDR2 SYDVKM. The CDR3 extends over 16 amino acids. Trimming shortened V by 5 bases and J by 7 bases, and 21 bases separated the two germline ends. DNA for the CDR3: TGTGCCAGCAGTGCTCGGACAGAGGGTGCTAGCCAGCCCCAGCATTTT. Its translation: CASSARTEGASQPQHF.

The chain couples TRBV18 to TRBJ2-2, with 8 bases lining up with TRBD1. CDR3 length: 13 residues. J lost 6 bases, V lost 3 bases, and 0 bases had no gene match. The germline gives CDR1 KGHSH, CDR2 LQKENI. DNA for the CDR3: TGTGCCAGCTCACCGGGACAGGCCGGGGAGCTGTTTTTT. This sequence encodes CASSPGQAGELFF.

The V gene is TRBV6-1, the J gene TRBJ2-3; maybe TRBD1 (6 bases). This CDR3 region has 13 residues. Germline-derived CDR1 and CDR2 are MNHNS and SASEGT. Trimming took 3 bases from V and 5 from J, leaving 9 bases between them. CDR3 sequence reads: CASSDQQGDTQYF. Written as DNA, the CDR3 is TGTGCCAGCAGTGATCAACAGGGAGATACGCAGTATTTT.

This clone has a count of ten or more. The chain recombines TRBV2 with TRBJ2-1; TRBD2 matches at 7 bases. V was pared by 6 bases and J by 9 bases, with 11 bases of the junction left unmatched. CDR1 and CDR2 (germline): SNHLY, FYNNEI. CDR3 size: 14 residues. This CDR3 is CASRVTGRAGEQFF. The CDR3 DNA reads TGTGCCAGCAGGGTAACTGGGAGGGCGGGTGAGCAGTTCTTC.

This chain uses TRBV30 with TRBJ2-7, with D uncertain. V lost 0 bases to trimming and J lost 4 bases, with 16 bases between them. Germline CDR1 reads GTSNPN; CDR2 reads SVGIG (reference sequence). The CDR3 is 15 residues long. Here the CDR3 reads CAWSVQHQTPYEQYF. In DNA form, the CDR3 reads TGTGCCTGGAGTGTACAGCACCAGACACCTTACGAGCAGTACTTC.

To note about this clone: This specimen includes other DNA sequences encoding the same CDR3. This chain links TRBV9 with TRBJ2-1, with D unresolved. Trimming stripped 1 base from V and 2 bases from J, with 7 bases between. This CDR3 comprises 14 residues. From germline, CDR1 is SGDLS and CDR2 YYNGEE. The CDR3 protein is CASSVSGPYNEQFF. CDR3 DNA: TGTGCCAGCAGCGTATCTGGGCCCTACAATGAGCAGTTCTTC.

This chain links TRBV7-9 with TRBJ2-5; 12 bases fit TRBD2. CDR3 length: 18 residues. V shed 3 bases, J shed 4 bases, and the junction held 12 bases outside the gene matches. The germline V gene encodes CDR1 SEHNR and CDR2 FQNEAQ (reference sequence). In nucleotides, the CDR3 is TGTGCCAGCAGCTTCCCTAGCGGGAGGGAAACGAGACCAGAGACCCAGTACTTC. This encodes CASSFPSGRETRPETQYF.

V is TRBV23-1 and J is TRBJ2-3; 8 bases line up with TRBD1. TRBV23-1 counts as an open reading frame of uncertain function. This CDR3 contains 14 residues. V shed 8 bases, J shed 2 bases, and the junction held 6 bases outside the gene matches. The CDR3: CASFLDRATDTQYF. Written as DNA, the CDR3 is TGCGCCAGCTTCTTGGACAGGGCCACAGATACGCAGTATTTT.

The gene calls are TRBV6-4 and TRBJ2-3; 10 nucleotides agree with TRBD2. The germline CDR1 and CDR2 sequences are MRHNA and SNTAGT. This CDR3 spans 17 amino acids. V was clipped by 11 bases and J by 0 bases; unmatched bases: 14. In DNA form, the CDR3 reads TGTGCCCGAAGGGGGCCTAGCGGGAGAGGGAGCACAGATACGCAGTATTTT. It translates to CARRGPSGRGSTDTQYF.

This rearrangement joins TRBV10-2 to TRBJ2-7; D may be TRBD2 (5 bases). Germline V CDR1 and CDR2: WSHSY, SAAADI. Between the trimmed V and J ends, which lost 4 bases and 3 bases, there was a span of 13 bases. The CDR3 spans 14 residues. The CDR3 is CASSGKGAFYEQYF. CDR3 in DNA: TGCGCCAGCAGTGGAAAGGGAGCTTTCTACGAGCAGTACTTC.

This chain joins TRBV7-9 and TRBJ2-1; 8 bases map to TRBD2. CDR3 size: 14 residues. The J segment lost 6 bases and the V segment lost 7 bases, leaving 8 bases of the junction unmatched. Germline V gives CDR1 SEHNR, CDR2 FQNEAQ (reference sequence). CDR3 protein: CASKVREGRNEQFF. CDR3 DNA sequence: TGTGCCAGCAAAGTTCGGGAGGGCCGCAATGAGCAGTTCTTC. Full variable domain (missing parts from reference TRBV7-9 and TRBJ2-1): DTGVSQNPRHKITKRGQNVTFRCDPISEHNRLYWYRQTLGQGPEFLTYFQNEAQLEKSRLLSDRFSAERPKGSFSTLEIQRTEQGDSAMYLCASKVREGRNEQFFGPGTRLTVL.

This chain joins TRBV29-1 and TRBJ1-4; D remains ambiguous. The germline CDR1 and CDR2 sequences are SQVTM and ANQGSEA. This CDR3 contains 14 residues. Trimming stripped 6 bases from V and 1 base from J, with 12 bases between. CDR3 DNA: TGCAGCGTCCCCGATGTACAAACTAATGAAAAACTGTTTTTT. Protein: CSVPDVQTNEKLFF.

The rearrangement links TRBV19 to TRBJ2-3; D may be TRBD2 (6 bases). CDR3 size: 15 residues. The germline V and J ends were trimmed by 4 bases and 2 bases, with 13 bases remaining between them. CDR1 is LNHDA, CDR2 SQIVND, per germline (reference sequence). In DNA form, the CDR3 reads TGTGCCAGTAGTAGAGGAGGGGCCAACACAGATACGCAGTATTTT. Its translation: CASSRGGANTDTQYF.

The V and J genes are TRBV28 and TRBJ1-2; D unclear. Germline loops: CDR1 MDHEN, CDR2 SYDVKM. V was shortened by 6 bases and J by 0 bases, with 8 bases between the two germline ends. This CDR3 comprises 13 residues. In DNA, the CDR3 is TGTGCCAGCAGGGACTTACCTAACTATGGCTACACCTTC. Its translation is CASRDLPNYGYTF.

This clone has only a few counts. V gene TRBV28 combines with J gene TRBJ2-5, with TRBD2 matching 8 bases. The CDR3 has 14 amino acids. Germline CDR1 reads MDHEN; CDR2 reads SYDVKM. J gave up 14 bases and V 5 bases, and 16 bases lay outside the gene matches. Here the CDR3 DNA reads TGTGCCAGCAGTGATTTCGCGGGACTAGAGGGAGTTTACTTC. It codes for CASSDFAGLEGVYF.

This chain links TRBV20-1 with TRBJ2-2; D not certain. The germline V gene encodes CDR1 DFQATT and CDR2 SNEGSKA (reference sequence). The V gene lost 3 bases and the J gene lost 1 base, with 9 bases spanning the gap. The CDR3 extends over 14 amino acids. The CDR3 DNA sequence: TGCAGTGCTAGTGTTCAGGAGAACACCGGGGAGCTGTTTTTT. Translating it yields CSASVQENTGELFF.

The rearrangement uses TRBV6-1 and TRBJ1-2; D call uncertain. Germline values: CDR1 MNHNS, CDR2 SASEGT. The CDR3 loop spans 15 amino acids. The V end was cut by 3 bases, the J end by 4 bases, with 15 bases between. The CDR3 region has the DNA TGTGCCAGCAGTGAGCAGTCGCGGATCCTCTATGGCTACACCTTC. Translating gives CASSEQSRILYGYTF.

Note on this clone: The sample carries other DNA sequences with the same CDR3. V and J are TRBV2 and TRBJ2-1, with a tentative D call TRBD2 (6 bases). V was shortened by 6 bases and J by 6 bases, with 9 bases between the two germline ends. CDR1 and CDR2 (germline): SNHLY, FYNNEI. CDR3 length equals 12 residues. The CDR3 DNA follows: TGTGCCAGCAGCGGGGACTTCAATGAGCAGTTCTTC. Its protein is CASSGDFNEQFF.

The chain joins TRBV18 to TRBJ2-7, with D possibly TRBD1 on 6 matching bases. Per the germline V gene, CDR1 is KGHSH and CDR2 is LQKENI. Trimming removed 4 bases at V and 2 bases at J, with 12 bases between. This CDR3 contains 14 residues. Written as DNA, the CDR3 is TGTGCCAGCTCACTCTCTTCAGGGGCCTACGAGCAGTACTTC. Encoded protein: CASSLSSGAYEQYF. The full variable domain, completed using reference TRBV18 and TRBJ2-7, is NAGVMQNPRHLVRRRGQEARLRCSPMKGHSHVYWYRQLPEEGLKFMVYLQKENIIDESGMPKERFSAEFPKEGPSILRIQQVVRGDSAAYFCASSLSSGAYEQYFGPGTRLTVT.

CDR3 nucleotides: TGTGCCAGCTCACCGACGACTGTAGTGAACACTGAAGCTTTCTTT. Translated, it gives CASSPTTVVNTEAFF. The chain combines TRBV18 with TRBJ1-1; D is unresolved. CDR1 is KGHSH and CDR2 is LQKENI in the germline V gene. Trimming stripped 3 bases from V and 0 bases from J, with 11 bases between. CDR3 length equals 15 residues.

The DNA for the CDR3 is TGTGCCAGCAGCCCAGGGACAGGATATAGCGGCTACACCTTC. It codes for CASSPGTGYSGYTF. The V gene is TRBV7-2, the J gene TRBJ1-2, with 8 bases lining up with TRBD1. This CDR3 has 14 residues. V trimming: 5 bases; J trimming: 8 bases; junction bases outside the gene matches: 10. Germline CDR1 reads SGHTA; CDR2 reads FQGNSA.

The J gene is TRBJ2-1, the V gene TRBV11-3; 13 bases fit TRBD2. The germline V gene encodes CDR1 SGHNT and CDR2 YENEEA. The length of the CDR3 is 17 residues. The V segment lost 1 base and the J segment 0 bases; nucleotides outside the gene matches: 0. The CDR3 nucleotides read TGTGCCAGCAGCTTAGGGACTAGCGGGAGCTCCTACAATGAGCAGTTCTTC. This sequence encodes CASSLGTSGSSYNEQFF.